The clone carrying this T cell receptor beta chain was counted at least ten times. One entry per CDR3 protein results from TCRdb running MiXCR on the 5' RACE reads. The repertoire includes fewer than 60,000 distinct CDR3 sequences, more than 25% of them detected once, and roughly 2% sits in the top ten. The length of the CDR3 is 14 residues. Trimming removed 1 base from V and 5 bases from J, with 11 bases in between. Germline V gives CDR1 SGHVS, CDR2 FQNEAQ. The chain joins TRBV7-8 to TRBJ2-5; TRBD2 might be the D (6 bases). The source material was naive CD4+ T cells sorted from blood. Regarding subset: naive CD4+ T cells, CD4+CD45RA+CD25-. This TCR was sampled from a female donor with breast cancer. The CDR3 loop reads CASSLVAGRETQYF. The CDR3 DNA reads TGTGCCAGCAGCTTAGTGGCAGGGAGGGAGACCCAGTACTTC.